One TCR beta chain is described in this entry. Clones were sequenced by immunoSEQ multiplex PCR, and TCRdb holds only the in-frame ones, with some missing. The table lists about 1,600 clones, 70% to 85% of them singletons, with 7.5% to 10% in the top ten. The sample is drawn from a study of brain metastases from non-small cell lung cancer. The TCR sequence derives from a donor aged 40 or older with non-small cell lung cancer. The specimen was tumor-adjacent normal tissue.

DNA of the CDR3: TGTGCCAGTAATCCGGGACAGGGGACCGCACGTTATGGCTACACCTTC. Amino acids: CASNPGQGTARYGYTF. The rearrangement joins TRBV19 to TRBJ1-2, with TRBD1 matching 10 bases. Per germline, CDR1 LNHDA and CDR2 SQIVND (reference sequence). This CDR3 contains 16 residues. V trimming: 7 bases; J trimming: 5 bases; junction bases outside the gene matches: 13.